What follows is one TCR beta chain and its context. No antigen is known for it. V was shortened by 4 bases and J by 4 bases, with 11 bases between the two germline ends. This CDR3 spans 14 amino acids. Germline-derived CDR1 and CDR2 are MNHEY and SMNVEV (reference sequence). Noted time point: sample taken at primary tumor resection. Samples were donated by 72 untreated early-stage non-small cell lung cancer patients. Tumor, nontumor lung or frozen PBMC supplied whole RNA, sequenced without sorting. This sample stems from a study of spatial heterogeneity in lung cancer. On the study more broadly: There were consistently more beta-chain sequences detected than alpha-chain sequences. Study observations and caveats: Counts of expanded intratumoral alpha and beta TCRs tracked tumor mutation counts.

A unique molecular identifier was carried by every single TCR cDNA molecule. MiXCR, run by TCRdb on the 5' RACE reads, gives a single entry per CDR3 protein. The table has 15,000 to 20,000 distinct CDR3 sequences, approximately 8.3% seen once. Sequenced material: lung tumor tissue, taken at surgery. This sequence joins TRBV27 and TRBJ2-1, with D possibly matching TRBD2 (6 bases). This clonotype was sampled from a male donor with early-stage non-small cell lung cancer. In DNA, the CDR3 is TGTGCCAGCAGTTCGAGCGGGTTATACAATGAGCAGTTCTTC. Its protein is CASSSSGLYNEQFF.